The rows below give T cell receptor beta chains drawn from one sample of a study of blood T cells in healthy people across ages. TCRdb itself ran the 5' RACE reads through MiXCR, one entry per CDR3 protein. This table holds over 1,300,000 distinct CDR3 sequences, approximately 59% found once. The sequencing sample was made of blood. Every receptor here comes from a man between 18 and 35 years old in good health. Both conserved end residues are trimmed from each CDR3.

v_gene,CDR3aa
TRBV4-3,ASSQVGERNEQF
TRBV6-5,ASSYWGETYEQY
TRBV29-1,SVEGEAGGTDTQY
TRBV7-2,ASSLISGTGGSGANVLT
TRBV7-9,ASSPSLQAFNYGYT
TRBV2,ASSKWGRRQPQH
TRBV3-1,ASSQDGGLSNQPQH
TRBV7-2,ASSSWGRLAGGTQY
TRBV7-2,AGSLGGLATNEQF
TRBV20-1,SARNVGANPDTQY